The present entry profiles one T cell receptor (beta chain) with its context. Antigen unknown. Then a second PCR, running about 7 to 11 cycles, was carried out with a sample-barcoded 5' primer and a J-beta primer mix. MiXCR, applied by TCRdb to the 5' RACE reads, yields one record per CDR3 protein. The sample has approximately 790,000 distinct CDR3 sequences, 62% seen once. The sample comes from a study of blood T cells in healthy people across ages. Study-wide findings and caveats: Age showed a roughly linear inverse relationship with TCR beta diversity per million T cells. Unsorted PBMCs blocked a conclusive comparison of naive and antigen-experienced cells.

J lost 1 base, V lost 3 bases, and 3 bases had no gene match. Germline assignment: CDR1 ENHRY and CDR2 SYGVKD. The CDR3 loop spans 15 amino acids. The sample comprised blood. The sequence was obtained from a man aged 25-40 years in good health. The V and J genes are TRBV10-3 and TRBJ2-1, with 7 bases lining up with TRBD1. As DNA, the CDR3 is TGTGCCATCAGTGAATTGACAGGGTCCTACAATGAGCAGTTCTTC. Translation gives CAISELTGSYNEQFF.